This entry features one TCR beta chain sequence. The CDR3 covers 13 residues. CDR1 and CDR2 from the germline V gene are SGHRS and YFSETQ. Each CDR3 protein gets one entry in TCRdb, which reprocessed the 5' RACE reads and gives no DNA. The sample has tens of thousands of distinct CDR3 sequences, and its top ten clones hold 5.3%. This sample is part of a study of monozygotic twins with inflammatory bowel disease. The TCR was taken from a human donor with ulcerative colitis or Crohn's disease, or a healthy co-twin of an affected twin (not recorded which). The sample taken for sequencing was blood. The J gene is TRBJ1-1, the V gene TRBV5-1. CDR3 sequence reads: CASSSLPNTEAFF.